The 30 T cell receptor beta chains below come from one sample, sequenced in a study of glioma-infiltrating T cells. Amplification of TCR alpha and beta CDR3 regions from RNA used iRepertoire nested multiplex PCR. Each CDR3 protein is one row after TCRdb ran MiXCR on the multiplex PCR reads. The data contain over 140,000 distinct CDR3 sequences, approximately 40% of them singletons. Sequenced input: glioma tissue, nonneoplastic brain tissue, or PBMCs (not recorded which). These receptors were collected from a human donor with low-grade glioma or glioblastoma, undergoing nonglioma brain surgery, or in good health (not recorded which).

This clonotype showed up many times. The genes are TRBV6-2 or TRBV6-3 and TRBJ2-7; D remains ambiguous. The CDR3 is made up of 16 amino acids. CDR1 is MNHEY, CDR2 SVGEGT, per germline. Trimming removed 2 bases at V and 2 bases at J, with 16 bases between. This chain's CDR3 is CASSYLKVRHPYEQYF. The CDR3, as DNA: TGTGCCAGCAGTTACCTCAAAGTCCGGCACCCCTACGAGCAGTACTTC.

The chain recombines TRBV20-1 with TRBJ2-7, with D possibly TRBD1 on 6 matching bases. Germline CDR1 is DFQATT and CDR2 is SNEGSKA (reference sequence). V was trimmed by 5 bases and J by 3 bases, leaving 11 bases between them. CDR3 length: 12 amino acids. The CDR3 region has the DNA TGCAGTGCTGGACAGCCAGACTACGAGCAGTACTTC. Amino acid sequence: CSAGQPDYEQYF.

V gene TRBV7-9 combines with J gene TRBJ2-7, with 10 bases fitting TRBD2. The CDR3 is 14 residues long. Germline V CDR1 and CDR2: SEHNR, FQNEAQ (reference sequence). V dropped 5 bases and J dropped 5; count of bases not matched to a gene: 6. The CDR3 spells CASSKAGTSDEQYF. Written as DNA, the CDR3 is TGTGCCAGCAGCAAAGCGGGGACTAGCGACGAGCAGTACTTC.

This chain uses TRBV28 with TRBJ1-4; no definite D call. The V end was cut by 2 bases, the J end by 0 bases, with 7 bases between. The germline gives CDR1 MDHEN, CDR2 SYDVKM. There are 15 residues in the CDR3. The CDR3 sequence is CASSLPRATNEKLFF. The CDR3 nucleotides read TGTGCCAGCAGTTTACCCCGTGCAACTAATGAAAAACTGTTTTTT. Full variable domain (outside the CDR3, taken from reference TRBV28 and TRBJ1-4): DVKVTQSSRYLVKRTGEKVFLECVQDMDHENMFWYRQDPGLGLRLIYFSYDVKMKEKGDIPEGYSVSREKKERFSLILESASTNQTSMYLCASSLPRATNEKLFFGSGTQLSVL.

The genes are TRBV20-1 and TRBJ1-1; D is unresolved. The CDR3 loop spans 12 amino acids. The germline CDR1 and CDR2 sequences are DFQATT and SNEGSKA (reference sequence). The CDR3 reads CRPSIYGTEAFF. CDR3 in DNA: TGCAGGCCGAGCATATATGGCACTGAAGCTTTCTTT.

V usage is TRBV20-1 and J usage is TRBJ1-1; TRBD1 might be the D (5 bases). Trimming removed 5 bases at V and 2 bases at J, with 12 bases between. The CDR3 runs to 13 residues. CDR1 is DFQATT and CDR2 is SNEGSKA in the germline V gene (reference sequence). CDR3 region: CSASGTVNTEAFF. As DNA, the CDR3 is TGCAGTGCTTCCGGGACGGTCAACACTGAAGCTTTCTTT.

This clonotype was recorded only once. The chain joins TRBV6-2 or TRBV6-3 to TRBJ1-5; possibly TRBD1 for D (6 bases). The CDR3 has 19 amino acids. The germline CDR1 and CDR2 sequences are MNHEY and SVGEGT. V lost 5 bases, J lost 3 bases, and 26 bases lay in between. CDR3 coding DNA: TGTGCCAGCAGTCGCCAGGGGCTCGTCACCTACTCGCACAATCAGCCCCAGCATTTT. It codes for CASSRQGLVTYSHNQPQHF.

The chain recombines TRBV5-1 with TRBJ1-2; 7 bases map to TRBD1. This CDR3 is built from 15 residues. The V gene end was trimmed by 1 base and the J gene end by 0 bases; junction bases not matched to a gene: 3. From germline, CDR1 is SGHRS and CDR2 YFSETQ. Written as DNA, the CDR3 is TGCGCCAGCAGCTTGTCAGGGGGTCCTAACTATGGCTACACCTTC. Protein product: CASSLSGGPNYGYTF.

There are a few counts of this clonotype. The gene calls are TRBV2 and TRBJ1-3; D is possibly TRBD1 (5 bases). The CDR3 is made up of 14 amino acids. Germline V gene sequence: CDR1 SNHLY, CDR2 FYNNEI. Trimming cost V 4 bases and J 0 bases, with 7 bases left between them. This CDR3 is CASSADNSGNTIYF. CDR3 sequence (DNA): TGTGCCAGCAGTGCGGACAACTCTGGAAACACCATATATTTT.

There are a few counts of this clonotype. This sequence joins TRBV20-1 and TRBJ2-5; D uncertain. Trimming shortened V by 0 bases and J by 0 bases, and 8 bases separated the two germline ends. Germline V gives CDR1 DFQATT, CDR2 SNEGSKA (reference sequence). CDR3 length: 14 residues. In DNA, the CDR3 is TGCAGTGCTAGAGATCAGGATTACCAAGAGACCCAGTACTTC. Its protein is CSARDQDYQETQYF.

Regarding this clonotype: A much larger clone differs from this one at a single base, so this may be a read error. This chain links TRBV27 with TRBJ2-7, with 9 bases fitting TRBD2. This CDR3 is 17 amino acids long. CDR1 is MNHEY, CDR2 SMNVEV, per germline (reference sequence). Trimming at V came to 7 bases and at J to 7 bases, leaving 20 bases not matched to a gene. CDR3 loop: CASMSLAGLSSYNEQYF. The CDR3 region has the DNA TGTGCCAGCATGTCCCTAGCGGGGCTTAGCTCCTACAATGAGCAGTACTTC.

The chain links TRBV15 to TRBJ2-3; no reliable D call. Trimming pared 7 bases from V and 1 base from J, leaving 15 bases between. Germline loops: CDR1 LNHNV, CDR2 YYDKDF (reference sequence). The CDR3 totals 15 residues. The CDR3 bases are TGTGCCACCAACCGATCACCTTTGGGCACAGATACGCAGTATTTT. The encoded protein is CATNRSPLGTDTQYF.

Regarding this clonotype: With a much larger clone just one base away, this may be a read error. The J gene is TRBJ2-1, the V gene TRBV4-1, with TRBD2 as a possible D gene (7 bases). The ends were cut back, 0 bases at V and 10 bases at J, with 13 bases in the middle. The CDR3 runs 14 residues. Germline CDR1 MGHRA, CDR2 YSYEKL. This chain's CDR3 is CASSQDGGLYEQFF. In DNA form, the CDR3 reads TGCGCCAGCAGCCAAGACGGGGGGCTTTACGAGCAGTTCTTC.

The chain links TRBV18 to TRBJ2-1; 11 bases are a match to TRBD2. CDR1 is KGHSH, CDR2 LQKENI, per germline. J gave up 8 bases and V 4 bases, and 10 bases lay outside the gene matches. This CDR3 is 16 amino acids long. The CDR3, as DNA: TGTGCCAGCTCACTGGCCGCTAGCGGGGGGTTCTATGAGCAGTTCTTC. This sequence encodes CASSLAASGGFYEQFF.

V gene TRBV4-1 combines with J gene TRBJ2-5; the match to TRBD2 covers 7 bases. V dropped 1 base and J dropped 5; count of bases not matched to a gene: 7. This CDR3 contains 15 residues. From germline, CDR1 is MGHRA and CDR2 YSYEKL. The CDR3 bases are TGCGCCAGCAGCCAAGTATATCGACTAGCTGAGACCCAGTACTTC. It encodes CASSQVYRLAETQYF.

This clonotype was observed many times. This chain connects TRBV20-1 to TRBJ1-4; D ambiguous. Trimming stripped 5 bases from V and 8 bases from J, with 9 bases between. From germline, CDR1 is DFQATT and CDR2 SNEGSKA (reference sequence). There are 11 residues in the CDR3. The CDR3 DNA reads TGCAGTGCTCCCGTTAGAGAAAAACTGTTTTTT. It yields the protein CSAPVREKLFF.

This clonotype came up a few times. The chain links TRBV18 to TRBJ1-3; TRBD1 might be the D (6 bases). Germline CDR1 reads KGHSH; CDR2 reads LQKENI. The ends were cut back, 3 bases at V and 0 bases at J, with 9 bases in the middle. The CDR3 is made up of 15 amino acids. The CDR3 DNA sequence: TGTGCCAGCTCACCCAACAGGGACTCTGGAAACACCATATATTTT. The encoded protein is CASSPNRDSGNTIYF.

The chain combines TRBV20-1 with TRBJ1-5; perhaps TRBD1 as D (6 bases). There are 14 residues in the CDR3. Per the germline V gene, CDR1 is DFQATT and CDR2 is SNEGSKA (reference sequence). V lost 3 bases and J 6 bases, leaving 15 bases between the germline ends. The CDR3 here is CSASLQGAGQPQHF. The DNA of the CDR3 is TGCAGTGCTAGCTTACAGGGAGCAGGTCAGCCCCAGCATTTT.

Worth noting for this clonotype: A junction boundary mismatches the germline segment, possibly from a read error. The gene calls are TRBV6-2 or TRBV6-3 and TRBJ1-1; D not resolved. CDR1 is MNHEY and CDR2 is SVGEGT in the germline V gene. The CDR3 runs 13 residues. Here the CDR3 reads CTSSHMSRWEAFF. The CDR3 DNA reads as TGTACCAGCAGTCACATGAGCCGGTGGGAAGCTTTCTTT.

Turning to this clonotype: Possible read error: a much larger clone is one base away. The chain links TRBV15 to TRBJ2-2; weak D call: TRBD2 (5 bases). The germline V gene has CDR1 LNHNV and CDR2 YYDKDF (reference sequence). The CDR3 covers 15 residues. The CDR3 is CATRRDRGKGGELFF. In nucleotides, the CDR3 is TGTGCCACCAGGAGAGATCGAGGGAAGGGCGGGGAGCTGTTTTTT.

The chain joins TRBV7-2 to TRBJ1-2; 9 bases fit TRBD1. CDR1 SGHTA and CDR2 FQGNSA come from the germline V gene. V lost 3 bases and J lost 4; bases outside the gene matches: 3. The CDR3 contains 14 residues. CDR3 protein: CASSFGQGLYGYTF. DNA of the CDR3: TGTGCCAGCAGCTTCGGACAGGGGCTCTATGGCTACACCTTC.

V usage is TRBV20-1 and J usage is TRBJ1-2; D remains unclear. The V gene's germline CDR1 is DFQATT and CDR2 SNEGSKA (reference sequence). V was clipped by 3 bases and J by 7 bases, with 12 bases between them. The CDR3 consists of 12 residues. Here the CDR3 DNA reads TGCAGTGCTAGTGGACTTCGGGCTGGCTACACCTTC. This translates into CSASGLRAGYTF.

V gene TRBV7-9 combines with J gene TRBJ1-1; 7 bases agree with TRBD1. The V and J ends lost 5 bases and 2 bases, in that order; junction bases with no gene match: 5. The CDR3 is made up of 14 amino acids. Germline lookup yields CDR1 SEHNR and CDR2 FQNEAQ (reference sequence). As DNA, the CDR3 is TGTGCCAGCAGCCTAGGGACAGTTAACACTGAAGCTTTCTTT. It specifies CASSLGTVNTEAFF.

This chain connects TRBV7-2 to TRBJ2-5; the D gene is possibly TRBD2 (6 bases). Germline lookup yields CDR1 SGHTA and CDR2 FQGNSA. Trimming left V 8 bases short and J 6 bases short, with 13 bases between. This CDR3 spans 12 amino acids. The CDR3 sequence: CASAGTVKTQYF. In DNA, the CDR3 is TGTGCCAGCGCAGGGACTGTGAAGACCCAGTACTTC.

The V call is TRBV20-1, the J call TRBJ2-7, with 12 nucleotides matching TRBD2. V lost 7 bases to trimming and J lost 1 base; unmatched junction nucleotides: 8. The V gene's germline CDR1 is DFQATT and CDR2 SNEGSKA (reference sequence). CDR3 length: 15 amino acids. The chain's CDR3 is CSVILGLAGSYEQYF. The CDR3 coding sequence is TGCAGTGTTATCTTAGGACTAGCGGGGTCCTACGAGCAGTACTTC.

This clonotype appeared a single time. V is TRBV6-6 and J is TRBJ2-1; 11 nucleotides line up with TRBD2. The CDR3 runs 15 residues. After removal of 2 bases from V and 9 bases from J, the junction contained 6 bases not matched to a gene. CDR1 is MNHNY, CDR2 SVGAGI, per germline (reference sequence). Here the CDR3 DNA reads TGTGCCAGCAGTTACAGACTAGCGGGACGGGGTGAGCAGTTCTTC. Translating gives CASSYRLAGRGEQFF.

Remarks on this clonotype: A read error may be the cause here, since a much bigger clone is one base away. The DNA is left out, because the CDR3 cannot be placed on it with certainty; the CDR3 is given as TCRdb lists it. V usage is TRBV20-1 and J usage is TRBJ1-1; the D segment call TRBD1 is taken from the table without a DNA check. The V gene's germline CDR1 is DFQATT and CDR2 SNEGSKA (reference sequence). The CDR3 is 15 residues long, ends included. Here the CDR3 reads CSARGVGQGSTEALF.

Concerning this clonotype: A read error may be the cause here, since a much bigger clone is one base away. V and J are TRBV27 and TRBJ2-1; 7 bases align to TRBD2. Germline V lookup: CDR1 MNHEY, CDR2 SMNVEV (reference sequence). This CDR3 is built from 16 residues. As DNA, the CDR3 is TGTGCCAGCAGTTTATCGCGGGGGAGGGCCTACAGTGAGCAGTTCTTC. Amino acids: CASSLSRGRAYSEQFF.

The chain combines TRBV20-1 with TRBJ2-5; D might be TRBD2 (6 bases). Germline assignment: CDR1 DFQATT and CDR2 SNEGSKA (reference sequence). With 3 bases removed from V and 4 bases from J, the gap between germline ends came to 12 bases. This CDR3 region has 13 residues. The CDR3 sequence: CSASPRGGETQYF. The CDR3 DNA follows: TGCAGTGCTAGCCCACGGGGAGGAGAGACCCAGTACTTC.

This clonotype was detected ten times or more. CDR3 in DNA: TGCAGTGCTAGCGAGGGAGGAGGTCGCAATCAGCCCCAGCATTTT. This codes for CSASEGGGRNQPQHF. The chain links TRBV20-1 to TRBJ1-5; D is ambiguous. CDR1 and CDR2 from the germline V gene are DFQATT and SNEGSKA (reference sequence). V dropped 3 bases and J dropped 2 bases, with 14 bases sitting between them. This CDR3 spans 15 amino acids.